Shown below are 24 T cell receptor beta chains from a single sample sequenced in a study of neurological immune-mediated disorders. One entry per CDR3 protein, called by TCRdb with MiXCR from the 5' RACE reads. The sample lists around 50,000 distinct CDR3 sequences; 20% to 30% were seen once. Sample: PBMCs. Every receptor here comes from a woman in her seventies in good health.

The table lists this clonotype with many counts. The V gene is TRBV7-8, the J gene TRBJ1-6; 8 nucleotides agree with TRBD1. The V gene's germline CDR1 is SGHVS and CDR2 FQNEAQ. J was trimmed by 10 bases and V by 4 bases; bases with no gene match: 9. The CDR3 covers 15 residues. The CDR3, as DNA: TGTGCCAGCAGCTCAACGACAGGGGTAGGATCACCCCTCCACTTT. The encoded protein is CASSSTTGVGSPLHF.

This chain joins TRBV7-2 and TRBJ2-3, with no clear D. The CDR3 has 14 residues. The V end was cut by 0 bases, the J end by 10 bases, with 14 bases between. Germline V gene data show CDR1 as SGHTA and CDR2 as FQGNSA. CDR3 in DNA: TGTGCCAGCAGCTTAGCCTCACTACCGGCGGCGCAGTATTTT. Translation gives CASSLASLPAAQYF.

The chain couples TRBV18 to TRBJ1-5; 9 bases line up with TRBD1. Germline trimming cut 6 bases from V and 4 bases from J; bases unmatched to any gene: 7. Germline loops: CDR1 KGHSH, CDR2 LQKENI. CDR3 length: 15 amino acids. In nucleotides, the CDR3 is TGTGCCAGCTCGCAACAGGGGGCCCAAAATCAGCCCCAGCATTTT. It encodes CASSQQGAQNQPQHF.

This clonotype was seen many times. V and J are TRBV3-1 and TRBJ1-3, with 7 nucleotides matching TRBD1. The V gene end was trimmed by 5 bases and the J gene end by 6 bases; junction bases not matched to a gene: 7. The CDR3 runs to 14 residues. Germline V gives CDR1 LGHDT, CDR2 YNNKEL (reference sequence). CDR3 coding DNA: TGTGCCAGCAGCGGGGACAGAGAGATAAACACCATATATTTT. Residues: CASSGDREINTIYF.

Many counts were recorded for this clonotype. This chain's CDR3 is CATSRERRRNTEAFF. The CDR3, as DNA: TGTGCCACCAGCAGAGAACGCCGACGGAACACTGAAGCTTTCTTT. The genes are TRBV15 and TRBJ1-1; D uncertain. The CDR3 consists of 15 residues. With 0 bases removed from V and 1 base from J, the gap between germline ends came to 9 bases. Germline V CDR1 and CDR2: LNHNV, YYDKDF (reference sequence).

This chain uses TRBV19 with TRBJ1-2; D may be TRBD1 (5 bases). Germline-derived CDR1 and CDR2 are LNHDA and SQIVND (reference sequence). The CDR3 consists of 16 residues. Trimming stripped 1 base from V and 2 bases from J, with 14 bases between. CDR3 sequence reads: CASSIAPGRENYGYTF. The CDR3 DNA is TGTGCCAGTAGTATAGCCCCGGGCAGGGAGAACTATGGCTACACCTTC.

This clonotype was picked up many times. This rearrangement joins TRBV20-1 to TRBJ2-7; the D gene is possibly TRBD2 (6 bases). Germline V lookup: CDR1 DFQATT, CDR2 SNEGSKA (reference sequence). V was pared by 0 bases and J by 5 bases, with 17 bases between. The CDR3 loop spans 15 amino acids. This CDR3 is CSARDAGRDSNEQYF. The DNA of the CDR3 is TGCAGTGCTAGAGATGCGGGGCGGGATAGCAACGAGCAGTACTTC.

At least ten counts were recorded for this clonotype. V is TRBV18 and J is TRBJ1-1; tentative D call: TRBD1 (5 bases). The CDR3 runs 12 residues. V was shortened by 4 bases and J by 6 bases, with 9 bases between the two germline ends. CDR1 and CDR2 (germline): KGHSH, LQKENI. CDR3 coding DNA: TGTGCCAGCTCACTGGGGACGGCTGAAGCTTTCTTT. It yields the protein CASSLGTAEAFF.

Ten or more counts support this clonotype. The chain has TRBV7-2 and TRBJ2-1; 7 bases fit TRBD2. Per germline, CDR1 SGHTA and CDR2 FQGNSA. This CDR3 comprises 15 residues. With 2 bases clipped from V and 2 bases from J, the junction kept 3 bases outside the gene matches. The CDR3 loop reads CASSLMSGTYNEQFF. For the CDR3, the DNA is TGTGCCAGCAGCTTAATGAGCGGGACCTACAATGAGCAGTTCTTC.

This chain joins TRBV5-1 and TRBJ2-4; D remains ambiguous. The CDR3 covers 13 residues. Germline V gene sequence: CDR1 SGHRS, CDR2 YFSETQ. The V gene lost 4 bases and the J gene lost 8 bases, with 13 bases spanning the gap. CDR3 sequence (DNA): TGCGCCAGCAGCAGGACCTCTAATGACATTCAGTACTTC. It is translated as CASSRTSNDIQYF.

Of note for this clonotype: This clone may be a read error of a much larger clone one base away. This sequence joins TRBV5-1 and TRBJ2-1; the match to TRBD1 covers 8 bases. This CDR3 comprises 15 residues. V shed 2 bases, J shed 3 bases, and the junction held 4 bases outside the gene matches. CDR1 SGHRS and CDR2 YFSETQ come from the germline V gene. The CDR3 coding sequence is TGCGCCAGCAGCTTCCGGACAGGGTGCTACAATGAGCAGTTCTTC. Translation: CASSFRTGCYNEQFF. Full variable domain (missing parts from reference TRBV5-1 and TRBJ2-1): KAGVTQTPRYLIKTRGQQVTLSCSPISGHRSVSWYQQTPGQGLQFLFEYFSETQRNKGNFPGRFSGRQFSNSRSEMNVSTLELGDSALYLCASSFRTGCYNEQFFGPGTRLTVL.

This clonotype was detected ten times or more. The chain recombines TRBV7-2 with TRBJ2-1, with D maybe TRBD2 (7 bases). The germline V and J ends were trimmed by 8 bases and 3 bases, with 17 bases remaining between them. The germline V gene has CDR1 SGHTA and CDR2 FQGNSA. This CDR3 comprises 15 residues. The CDR3 loop is CASGYRGGGYNEQFF. The CDR3 bases are TGTGCCAGCGGTTATCGGGGAGGGGGCTACAATGAGCAGTTCTTC.

The chain couples TRBV12-3 or TRBV12-4 to TRBJ2-3; D ambiguous. The CDR3 runs to 16 residues. Trimming shortened V by 3 bases and J by 2 bases, and 15 bases separated the two germline ends. The chain's CDR3 is CASSFEAGGFTDTQYF. The DNA for the CDR3 is TGTGCCAGCAGTTTTGAGGCAGGTGGATTCACAGATACGCAGTATTTT.

In its sample, this clonotype was seen many times. This sequence joins TRBV25-1 and TRBJ2-2, with TRBD2 matching 11 bases. The CDR3 is made up of 19 amino acids. The J segment lost 6 bases and the V segment lost 10 bases, leaving 22 bases of the junction unmatched. In germline, CDR1 is MGHDK, CDR2 SYGVNS. CDR3 DNA sequence: TGTGCCACCCCTCTAGCGGGAGGCCGACCCGAAACACTCGCCGGGGAGCTGTTTTTT. It yields the protein CATPLAGGRPETLAGELFF.

This clonotype was seen ten or more times. The V call is TRBV9, the J call TRBJ2-7; 9 bases are a match to TRBD1. The germline CDR1 and CDR2 sequences are SGDLS and YYNGEE. CDR3 size: 14 residues. V shed 4 bases, J shed 3 bases, and the junction held 5 bases outside the gene matches. CDR3 coding DNA: TGTGCCAGCAGCATCGGACAGGGGAGCTACGAGCAGTACTTC. This sequence encodes CASSIGQGSYEQYF. Full variable domain (outside the CDR3, taken from reference TRBV9 and TRBJ2-7): DSGVTQTPKHLITATGQRVTLRCSPRSGDLSVYWYQQSLDQGLQFLIQYYNGEERAKGNILERFSAQQFPDLHSELNLSSLELGDSALYFCASSIGQGSYEQYFGPGTRLTVT.

The sample holds many counts of this clonotype. The genes are TRBV2 and TRBJ1-2, with D unclear. Trimming stripped 9 bases from V and 1 base from J, with 12 bases between. CDR1 is SNHLY and CDR2 is FYNNEI in the germline V gene. This CDR3 comprises 13 residues. The DNA of the CDR3 is TGTGCCAGGAGGACCTCGGTTAACTATGGCTACACCTTC. Residues: CARRTSVNYGYTF.

In this sample, this clonotype turned up a few times. CDR3: CASSPAGTPGDTQYF. Written as DNA, the CDR3 is TGCGCCAGCAGCCCCGCGGGGACCCCTGGGGATACGCAGTATTTT. The rearrangement uses TRBV5-1 and TRBJ2-3; tentatively, D is TRBD2 (6 bases). The CDR3 spans 15 residues. Trimming pared 4 bases from V and 6 bases from J, leaving 18 bases between. Per germline, CDR1 SGHRS and CDR2 YFSETQ.

This clonotype was counted a few times. This chain connects TRBV10-3 to TRBJ1-2, with unresolved D. Trimming removed 8 bases at V and 8 bases at J, with 21 bases between. CDR3 length: 14 amino acids. Germline CDR1 and CDR2: ENHRY and SYGVKD. DNA for the CDR3: TGTGCCATCGCTCGGAGCGCAAACCCCCGCGGCTACACCTTC. This codes for CAIARSANPRGYTF.

With regard to this clonotype: A junction boundary mismatches the germline segment, possibly from a read error. The chain joins TRBV7-6 to TRBJ2-5; TRBD1 might be the D (5 bases). In germline, CDR1 is SGHVS, CDR2 FNYEAQ. The CDR3 has 15 residues. This CDR3 reads CASSNHQGTQDTQYF. CDR3 bases: TGTGCCAGCAGCAACCACCAGGGAACCCAAGATACCCAGTACTTC. The variable domain in full, with the rest retrieved from reference TRBV7-6 and TRBJ2-5, is GAGVSQSPRYKVTKRGQDVALRCDPISGHVSLYWYRQALGQGPEFLTYFNYEAQQDKSGLPNDRFSAERPEGSISTLTIQRTEQRDSAMYRCASSNHQGTQDTQYFGPGTRLLVL.

V usage is TRBV27 and J usage is TRBJ1-6; weak D call: TRBD1 (5 bases). The CDR3 runs 16 residues. V was clipped by 6 bases and J by 0 bases, with 12 bases between them. The germline V gene encodes CDR1 MNHEY and CDR2 SMNVEV (reference sequence). In DNA, the CDR3 is TGTGCCAGCAGATCTGGGGGGGACTCCTATAATTCACCCCTCCACTTT. Translating it yields CASRSGGDSYNSPLHF.

V gene TRBV20-1 combines with J gene TRBJ1-5; D is unclear. Germline V gene sequence: CDR1 DFQATT, CDR2 SNEGSKA (reference sequence). The V and J ends lost 5 bases and 0 bases respectively, with 14 bases between them. CDR3 size: 15 residues. The CDR3 DNA sequence: TGCAGTGCTTGGACCGGGCCGTATAGCAATCAGCCCCAGCATTTT. Residues: CSAWTGPYSNQPQHF.

This clonotype was seen a few times. The rearrangement joins TRBV30 to TRBJ1-5, with D possibly TRBD1 on 6 matching bases. Trimming removed 0 bases at V and 0 bases at J, with 6 bases between. The CDR3 spans 14 residues. Germline lookup yields CDR1 GTSNPN and CDR2 SVGIG (reference sequence). DNA of the CDR3: TGTGCCTGGAGTGTACAGGGTAGCAATCAGCCCCAGCATTTT. This codes for CAWSVQGSNQPQHF.

This clonotype has ten or more counts. The gene calls are TRBV27 and TRBJ1-2, with 9 bases fitting TRBD1. This CDR3 has 14 amino acids. Germline CDR1 reads MNHEY; CDR2 reads SMNVEV (reference sequence). The V gene end was trimmed by 6 bases and the J gene end by 8 bases; junction bases not matched to a gene: 10. In DNA, the CDR3 is TGTGCCAGCAGCCCCAGGACAGGGGCTAACGGCTACACCTTC. Protein sequence: CASSPRTGANGYTF.

Sample share makes this clonotype medium-sized. The chain has TRBV5-1 and TRBJ1-1; 7 bases align to TRBD1. The germline CDR1 and CDR2 sequences are SGHRS and YFSETQ. V trimming: 7 bases; J trimming: 0 bases; junction bases outside the gene matches: 12. The CDR3 has 16 amino acids. DNA for the CDR3: TGCGCCAGCCGAAGACAGGGCCGGAGTCTGAACACTGAAGCTTTCTTT. The encoded protein is CASRRQGRSLNTEAFF.